This T cell receptor beta chain was sequenced during a study of neurological immune-mediated disorders (dated by TCRdb to about 2019). Regarding the study in general: Peripheral blood TCR-beta repertoires from HTLV-I-associated myelopathy (HAM/TSP) patients, multiple sclerosis patients and healthy controls were compared by UMI-based sequencing. Of the 68 subjects in the cohort, around 14 were HAM/TSP patients, about 35 were multiple sclerosis patients, and 20 were healthy controls. The roughly 110 TCR-beta libraries included longitudinal samples, technical triplicates and paired sorted CD4+ and CD8+ T-cell subsets alongside PBMC samples. The paper as a whole reports these results and caveats: TCR clonal expansion was highest in HAM/TSP patients and lowest in MS patients, with MS patients falling below even healthy controls. No identical CDR3 amino acid sequences were found to be shared among expanded clones across subjects, suggesting that TCR-beta repertoires were private in all groups.

This clonotype was seen repeatedly, ten times or more. Its binding antigen is unknown. No base quality values were provided; no much bigger clone lies one nucleotide off. cDNA was synthesized by template-switch 5'RACE using a primer carrying a 10-nucleotide random unique molecular identifier by which each TCR transcript was tagged. Every sequencing run yielded over 160 million TCR-beta sequences covering 15-18 subjects. The RNeasy kit was used to extract total RNA. Using the KAPA Real-time Library Amplification kit, TCR-beta VDJ regions were amplified with primers for the TCR constant region and the 5'RACE anchor. A first PCR added sample indexes and Illumina adaptors, and a second PCR then raised library yield. After Ampure bead purification, the TCR product of roughly 650 bp was size-selected on a 2% E-gel SizeSelection system. Library quality was checked on a Bioanalyzer, concentration was measured with Qubit, and libraries were quantified with the Kapa Library Quantification kit before pooling. An Illumina HiSeq 2500 sequenced the libraries paired-end 2 x 150 bp. To increase sequence diversity, about 25-31% phiX was spiked into each library pool. In the paper's pipeline: Quality-filtered reads were processed with the UMI-based MiGEC pipeline, which removed over 80% of raw TCR sequences during error correction. IMGT germline references were used for aligning VDJ genes, and each clonotype was defined as a unique CDR3 amino acid sequence together with its V-J genes. Clonal expansion, Shannon diversity and CDR3 relatedness (CalcPairwiseDistances, ClusterSamples) were evaluated with VDJtools, and phylogenetic trees were built with CLCbio workbench. Expanded clones were defined as having at least 8 unique UMIs, based on coefficient-of-variation modelling across technical triplicates. TCRdb reprocessing: public reads trimmed at Q25 with fastp, clones called with MiXCR, in-frame beta chains kept. Every entry covers one CDR3 protein and lists the most common genes and DNA from its rows. The V and J calls, along with clone size, are taken from TCRdb and not from the paper's own processing. The sample records some 37,000 distinct CDR3 sequences, 10% of which are singletons. The ten largest clones add up to under 8.5% of the sample.

For the unsorted PBMC libraries, 2 million PBMCs were stored in RNAlater at -80 degrees C until RNA extraction and were used to generate the libraries. Peripheral blood was subjected to Ficoll-Hypaque density gradient centrifugation to isolate PBMCs, which were then cryopreserved in liquid nitrogen. The CDR3, from cysteine to phenylalanine, totals 12 residues. Only CDR3 DNA is held: 36 bases, read in frame from base 1. V is reduced by 4 bases and J by 0 bases, leaving a spacing of 4 bases between them. The germline V gene yields SNHLY for CDR1 and FYNNEI for CDR2. Rearrangement joined TRBV2 to TRBJ2-7; the D segment cannot be called with confidence. The clonotype originates from a woman in her thirties with HTLV-1-associated myelopathy (HAM/TSP). What was sequenced was PBMCs. The DNA reads TGTGCCAGCAGTGCCGGCTCCTACGAGCAGTACTTC. It encodes CASSAGSYEQYF. Full variable domain (CDR3 extended with the reference TRBV2 and TRBJ2-7 proteins): EPEVTQTPSHQVTQMGQEVILRCVPISNHLYFYWYRQILGQKVEFLVSFYNNEISEKSEIFDDQFSVERPDGSNFTLKIRSTKLEDSAMYFCASSAGSYEQYFGPGTRLTVT.